This T cell receptor (beta chain) was captured in a study of cytomegalovirus exposure and HLA in healthy donors. Comment on this clone: Its antigen is currently unknown.

Study findings and constraints: In a later analysis, TCR association rates varied by HLA locus: DRB1 most, HLA-C fewest. As a later analysis showed, a missense DCLRE1C variant was linked to trimming of TCR beta V- and J-genes.

This PCR relied on a set of 60 Vbeta primers and 13 Jbeta primers. Some clones are missing from TCRdb's copy, which holds only in-frame ones; the method was immunoSEQ multiplex PCR. Here the sample spans about 130,000 clones, about 79% being singletons. The CDR3 contains 12 residues. The ends lost 7 bases at V and 2 bases at J; junction bases unmatched: 1. CDR1 is MNHNS and CDR2 is SASEGT in the germline V gene. The clonotype originates from a woman in her forties or fifties in good health and CMV-seronegative. This chain uses TRBV6-1 with TRBJ2-7, with TRBD1 matching over 8 bases. Material: PBMCs. CDR3: CASKQGAYEQYF. CDR3 bases: TGTGCCAGCAAACAGGGGGCCTACGAGCAGTACTTC.